This TCR beta chain was sequenced in a study of blood T cell repertoires in COVID-19. Study background: Donors in the United States, Italy and Spain gave samples during acute or convalescent COVID-19. Sample material is recorded as cDNA or gDNA derived from T cells, B-cell-depleted T cells, or PBMCs.

The authors' processing: For nucleated cells, counts were estimated from reference gene primer amplification. Measured with immunoSEQ multiplex PCR; TCRdb has only the in-frame clones, and not every one. V and J calls and clone size are copied from that table; D and trimming were computed from the DNA. There are around 160,000 clones in the sample; approximately 81% occur only once, and less than 50% lies in the top ten. Germline lookup yields CDR1 SGDLS and CDR2 YYNGEE. This CDR3 region has 16 residues. The ends lost 3 bases at V and 10 bases at J; junction bases unmatched: 9. Sequences were obtained from peripheral blood. The receptor was derived from a human donor in a cohort sampled during active COVID-19. The chain uses TRBV9 and TRBJ1-6, with 11 nucleotides matching TRBD1. The CDR3 DNA reads as TGTGCCAGCAGCGCCAGGACAGGGGGCGATCGGTCACCCCTCCACTTT. Its protein product is CASSARTGGDRSPLHF. The whole variable domain, remainder taken from reference TRBV9 and TRBJ1-6, is DSGVTQTPKHLITATGQRVTLRCSPRSGDLSVYWYQQSLDQGLQFLIQYYNGEERAKGNILERFSAQQFPDLHSELNLSSLELGDSALYFCASSARTGGDRSPLHFGNGTRLTVT.